The text below deals with one T cell receptor (beta chain). V lost 4 bases to trimming and J lost 4 bases; unmatched junction nucleotides: 6. CDR3 length: 15 amino acids. The germline V gene encodes CDR1 SGHNT and CDR2 YYREEE (reference sequence). The table came from immunoSEQ multiplex PCR; TCRdb's copy has only in-frame clones and leaves some out. The sample lists 90,000 to 100,000 clones, around 80% seen once, with roughly a tenth in the top ten. The data derive from a study of control samples from healthy donors and cancer patients. J is TRBJ2-3 and V is TRBV5-4; 10 positions agree with TRBD1. The sequenced material came from blood. This receptor was identified in a woman aged 25-40 years in good health. The CDR3 reads CASSPRQGAADTQYF. The CDR3 coding sequence is TGTGCCAGCAGCCCTAGACAGGGGGCGGCAGATACGCAGTATTTT.